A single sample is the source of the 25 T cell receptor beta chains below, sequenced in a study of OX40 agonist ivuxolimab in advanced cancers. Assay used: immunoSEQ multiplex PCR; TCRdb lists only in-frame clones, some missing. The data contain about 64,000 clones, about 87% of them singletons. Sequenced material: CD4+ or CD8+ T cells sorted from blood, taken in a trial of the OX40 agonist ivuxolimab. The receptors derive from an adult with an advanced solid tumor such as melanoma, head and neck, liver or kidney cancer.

The CDR3 sequence: CASSYSDEYDEAFF. The CDR3 coding sequence is TGTGCCAGCAGTTACTCGGACGAGTACGACGAAGCTTTCTTT. The chain is built from TRBV6-6 and TRBJ1-1; D is uncertain. Germline V gives CDR1 MNHNY, CDR2 SVGAGI (reference sequence). CDR3 length equals 14 residues. V was trimmed by 0 bases and J by 8 bases, leaving 13 bases between them.

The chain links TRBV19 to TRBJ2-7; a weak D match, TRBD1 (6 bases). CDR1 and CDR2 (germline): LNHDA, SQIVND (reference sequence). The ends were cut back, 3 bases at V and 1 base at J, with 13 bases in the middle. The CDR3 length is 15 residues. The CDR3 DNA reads TGTGCCAGTAGTATGGGACCAGGGGCTTCCTACGAGCAGTACTTC. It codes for CASSMGPGASYEQYF.

The CDR3 reads CASSVEPDTYQPQHF. DNA for the CDR3: TGTGCCAGCAGCGTAGAGCCCGACACCTATCAGCCCCAGCATTTT. The gene calls are TRBV9 and TRBJ1-5; D ambiguous. V was pared by 0 bases and J by 5 bases, with 12 bases between. The CDR3 length is 15 residues. In germline, CDR1 is SGDLS, CDR2 YYNGEE.

The CDR3 protein is CASSQIKLGGEKNIQYF. The CDR3, as DNA: TGTGCCAGCAGTCAGATAAAGCTCGGAGGAGAGAAAAACATTCAGTACTTC. This chain uses TRBV28 with TRBJ2-4; possibly TRBD2 for D (5 bases). The CDR3 runs to 17 residues. V gave up 5 bases and J gave up 4 bases, with 21 bases separating them. Looked up from germline, CDR1 is MDHEN and CDR2 is SYDVKM.

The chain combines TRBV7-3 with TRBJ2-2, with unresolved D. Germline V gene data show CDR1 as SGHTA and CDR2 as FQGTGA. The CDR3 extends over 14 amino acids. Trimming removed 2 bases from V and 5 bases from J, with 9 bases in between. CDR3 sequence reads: CASSLGSATGELFF. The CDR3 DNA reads TGTGCCAGCAGCTTAGGCAGCGCGACCGGGGAGCTGTTTTTT.

The CDR3 region has the DNA TGTGCCAGCAGCCCCCGTTCTACCACCGGGGAGCTGTTTTTT. It specifies CASSPRSTTGELFF. J is TRBJ2-2 and V is TRBV5-4; D uncertain. This CDR3 spans 14 amino acids. CDR1 and CDR2 (germline): SGHNT, YYREEE (reference sequence). Deletions cut 4 bases from V and 4 bases from J, with 11 bases between.

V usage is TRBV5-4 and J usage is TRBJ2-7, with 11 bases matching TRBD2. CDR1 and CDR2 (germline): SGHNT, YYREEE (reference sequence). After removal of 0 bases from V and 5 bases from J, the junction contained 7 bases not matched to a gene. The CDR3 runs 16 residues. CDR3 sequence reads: CASSLVSGRAGDEQYF. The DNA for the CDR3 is TGTGCCAGCAGCTTGGTTAGCGGGAGGGCCGGGGACGAGCAGTACTTC.

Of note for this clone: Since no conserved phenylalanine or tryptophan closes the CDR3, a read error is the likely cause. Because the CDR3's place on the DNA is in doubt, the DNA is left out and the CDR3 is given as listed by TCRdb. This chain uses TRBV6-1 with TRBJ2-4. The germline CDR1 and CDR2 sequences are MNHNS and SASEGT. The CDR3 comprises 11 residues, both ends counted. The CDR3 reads CASSEEGTIGI.

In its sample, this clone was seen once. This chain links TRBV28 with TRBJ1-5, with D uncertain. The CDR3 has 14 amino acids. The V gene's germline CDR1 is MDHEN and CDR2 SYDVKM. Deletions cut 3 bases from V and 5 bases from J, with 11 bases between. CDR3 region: CASSLAPGHQPQHF. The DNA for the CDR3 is TGTGCCAGCAGTTTGGCCCCCGGTCATCAGCCCCAGCATTTT.

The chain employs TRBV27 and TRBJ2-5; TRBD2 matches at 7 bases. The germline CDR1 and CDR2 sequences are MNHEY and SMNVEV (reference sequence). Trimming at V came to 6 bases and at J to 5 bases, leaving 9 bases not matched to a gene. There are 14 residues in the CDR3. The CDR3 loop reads CASSPLAVRETQYF. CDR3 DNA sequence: TGTGCCAGCAGCCCCCTAGCGGTCCGCGAGACCCAGTACTTC.

Written as DNA, the CDR3 is TGTGCCAGCATGGGGCCCCGTGGCGGCTACACCTTC. As protein: CASMGPRGGYTF. V gene TRBV9 combines with J gene TRBJ1-2; possible D gene TRBD1, 5 bases. The CDR3 length is 12 residues. Deletions cut 6 bases from V and 8 bases from J, with 14 bases between. Germline V lookup: CDR1 SGDLS, CDR2 YYNGEE.

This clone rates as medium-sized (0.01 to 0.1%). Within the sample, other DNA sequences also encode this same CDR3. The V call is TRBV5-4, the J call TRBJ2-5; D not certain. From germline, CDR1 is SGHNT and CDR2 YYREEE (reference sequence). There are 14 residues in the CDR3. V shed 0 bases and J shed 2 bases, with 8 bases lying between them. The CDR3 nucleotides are TGTGCCAGCAGCTTGGCCGGCACACAAGAGACCCAGTACTTC. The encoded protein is CASSLAGTQETQYF.

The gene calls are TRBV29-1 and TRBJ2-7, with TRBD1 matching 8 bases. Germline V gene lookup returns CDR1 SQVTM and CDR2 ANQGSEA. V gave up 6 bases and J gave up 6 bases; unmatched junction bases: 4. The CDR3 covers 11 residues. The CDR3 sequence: CSVGQGIEQYF. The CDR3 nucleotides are TGCAGCGTCGGACAGGGCATCGAGCAGTACTTC.

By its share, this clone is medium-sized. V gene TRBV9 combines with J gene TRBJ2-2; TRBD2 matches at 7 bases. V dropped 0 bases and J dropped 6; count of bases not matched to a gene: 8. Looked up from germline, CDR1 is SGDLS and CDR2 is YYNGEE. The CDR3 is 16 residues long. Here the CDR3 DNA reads TGTGCCAGCAGCGTAGTCAGGCTAGCGGAGGCCGGGGAGCTGTTTTTT. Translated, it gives CASSVVRLAEAGELFF.

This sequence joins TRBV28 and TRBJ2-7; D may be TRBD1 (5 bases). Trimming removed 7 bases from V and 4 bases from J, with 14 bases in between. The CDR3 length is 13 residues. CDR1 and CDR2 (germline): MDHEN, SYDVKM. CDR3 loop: CASTLGGAYEQYF. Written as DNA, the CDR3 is TGTGCCAGCACGCTCGGTGGGGCATACGAGCAGTACTTC.

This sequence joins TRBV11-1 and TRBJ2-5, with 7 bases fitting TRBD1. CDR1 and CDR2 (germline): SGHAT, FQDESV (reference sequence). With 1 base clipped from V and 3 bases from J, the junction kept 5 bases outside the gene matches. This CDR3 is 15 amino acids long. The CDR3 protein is CASSLGGGIEETQYF. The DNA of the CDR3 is TGTGCCAGCAGCTTAGGAGGGGGCATTGAAGAGACCCAGTACTTC.

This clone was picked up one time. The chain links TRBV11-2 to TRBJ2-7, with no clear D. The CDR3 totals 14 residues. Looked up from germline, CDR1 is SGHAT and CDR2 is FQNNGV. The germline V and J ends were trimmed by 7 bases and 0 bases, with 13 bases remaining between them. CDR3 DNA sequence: TGTGCCAGCACCACCAGGAGTACCTCCTACGAGCAGTACTTC. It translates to CASTTRSTSYEQYF.

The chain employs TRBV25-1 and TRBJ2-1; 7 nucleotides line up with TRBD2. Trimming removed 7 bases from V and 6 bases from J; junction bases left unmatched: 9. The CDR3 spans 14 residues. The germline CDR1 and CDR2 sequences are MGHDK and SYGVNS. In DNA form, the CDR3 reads TGTGCCAGCACTCCAGCGGGGAGTCCCAATGAGCAGTTCTTC. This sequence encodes CASTPAGSPNEQFF.

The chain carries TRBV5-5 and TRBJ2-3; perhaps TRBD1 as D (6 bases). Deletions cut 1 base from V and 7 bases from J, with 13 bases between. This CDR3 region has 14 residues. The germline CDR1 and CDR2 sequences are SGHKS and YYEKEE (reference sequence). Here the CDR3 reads CASSLLSTGYTQYF. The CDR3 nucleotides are TGTGCCAGCAGCTTGCTTTCGACAGGATATACGCAGTATTTT.

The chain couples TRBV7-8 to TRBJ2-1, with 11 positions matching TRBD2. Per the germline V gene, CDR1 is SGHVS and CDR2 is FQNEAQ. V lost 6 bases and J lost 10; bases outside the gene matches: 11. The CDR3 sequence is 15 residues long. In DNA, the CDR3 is TGTGCCAGCAGACCCGGACTAGCGGGTACTGGGGAGCAGTTCTTC. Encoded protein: CASRPGLAGTGEQFF.

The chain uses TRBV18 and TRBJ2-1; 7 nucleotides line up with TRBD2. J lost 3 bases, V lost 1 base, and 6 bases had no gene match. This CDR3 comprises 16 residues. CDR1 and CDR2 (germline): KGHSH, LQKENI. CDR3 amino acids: CASSPQVLANYNEQFF. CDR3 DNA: TGTGCCAGCTCACCACAGGTACTAGCGAACTACAATGAGCAGTTCTTC.

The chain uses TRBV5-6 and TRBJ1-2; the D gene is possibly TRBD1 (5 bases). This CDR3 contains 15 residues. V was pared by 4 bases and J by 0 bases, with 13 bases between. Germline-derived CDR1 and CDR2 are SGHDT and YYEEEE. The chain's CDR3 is CASSLTGDPNYGYTF. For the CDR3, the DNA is TGTGCCAGCAGCCTTACAGGTGATCCTAACTATGGCTACACCTTC.

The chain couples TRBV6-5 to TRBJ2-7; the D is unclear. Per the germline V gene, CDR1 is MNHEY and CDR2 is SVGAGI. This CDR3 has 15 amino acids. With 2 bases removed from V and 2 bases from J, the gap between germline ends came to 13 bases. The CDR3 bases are TGTGCCAGCAGTTACGGGGTAGAAACAACCTACGAGCAGTACTTC. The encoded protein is CASSYGVETTYEQYF.

CDR3 nucleotide sequence: TGTGCCAGCTCACAACCGACAGTGCCAGTGTATGAGCAGTTCTTC. This translates into CASSQPTVPVYEQFF. V and J are TRBV18 and TRBJ2-1; D perhaps matches TRBD1 (5 bases). The CDR3 runs to 15 residues. The germline V gene has CDR1 KGHSH and CDR2 LQKENI. The V end lost 4 bases, the J end lost 8 bases, and 18 bases lay between the germline ends.

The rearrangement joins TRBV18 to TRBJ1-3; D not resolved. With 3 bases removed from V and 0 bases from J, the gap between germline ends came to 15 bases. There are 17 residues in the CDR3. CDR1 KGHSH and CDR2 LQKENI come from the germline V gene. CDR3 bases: TGTGCCAGCTCACCCCGGGATATACTTAGCTCTGGAAACACCATATATTTT. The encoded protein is CASSPRDILSSGNTIYF.